This T cell receptor (beta chain) was observed in a study of spatial heterogeneity in lung cancer. The CDR3 contains 16 residues. Trimming took off 2 bases at V and 0 bases at J, with 12 bases between the two ends. Germline assignment: CDR1 MGHRA and CDR2 YSYEKL. Specified time point: sample taken at primary tumor resection. In each case, whole RNA from tumor, nontumor lung or frozen PBMC was sequenced unsorted. This clonotype has ten or more counts. Every TCR cDNA molecule bore its own unique molecular identifier. TCRdb redid the calling of the 5' RACE reads with MiXCR, one entry per CDR3 protein. The sample gives approximately 40,000 distinct CDR3 sequences, roughly 8% of which show up once; over 25% is in the top ten.

The sample in question was PBMCs, obtained at surgery. This chain uses TRBV4-1 with TRBJ2-3, with D maybe TRBD2 (6 bases). The clonotype comes from a male donor with early-stage non-small cell lung cancer. As DNA, the CDR3 is TGCGCCAGCAGCCAACTAGCCCTAGCGAGCACAGATACGCAGTATTTT. Residues: CASSQLALASTDTQYF.